This TCR beta chain was identified during a study of cytomegalovirus exposure and HLA in healthy donors. Whole-study results and caveats: In a later analysis, compared with equally common non-associated chains, HLA-associated beta chains were more expanded.

As regards this clone: As yet, its antigen is unknown.

Looked up from germline, CDR1 is SGHDT and CDR2 is YYEEEE. This CDR3 is 14 amino acids long. The V end lost 6 bases, the J end lost 4 bases, and 16 bases lay between the germline ends. In the PCR, 60 Vbeta and 13 Jbeta primers were used. Produced via immunoSEQ multiplex PCR; TCRdb's table is partial and in-frame only. Among tens of thousands of clones listed, roughly 80% were seen once. The chain couples TRBV5-6 to TRBJ1-2; possibly TRBD1 for D (5 bases). The sample consisted of PBMCs. The sequence derives from a man between 50 and 59 years old in good health and CMV-seropositive. In DNA, the CDR3 is TGTGCCAGCACCCTGGGGCAGATCACCTATGGCTACACCTTC. This gives the protein CASTLGQITYGYTF.